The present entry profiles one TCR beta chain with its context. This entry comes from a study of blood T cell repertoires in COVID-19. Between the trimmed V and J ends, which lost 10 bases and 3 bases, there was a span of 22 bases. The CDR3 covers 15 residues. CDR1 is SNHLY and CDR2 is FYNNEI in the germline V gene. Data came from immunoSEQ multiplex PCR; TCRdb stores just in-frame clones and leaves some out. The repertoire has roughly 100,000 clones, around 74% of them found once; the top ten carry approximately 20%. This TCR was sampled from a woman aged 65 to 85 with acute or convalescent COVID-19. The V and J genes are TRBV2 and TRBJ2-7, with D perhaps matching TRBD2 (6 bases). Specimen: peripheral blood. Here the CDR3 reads CATRPLGGRGYEQYF. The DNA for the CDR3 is TGTGCCACCCGTCCACTGGGAGGACGCGGCTACGAGCAGTACTTC.